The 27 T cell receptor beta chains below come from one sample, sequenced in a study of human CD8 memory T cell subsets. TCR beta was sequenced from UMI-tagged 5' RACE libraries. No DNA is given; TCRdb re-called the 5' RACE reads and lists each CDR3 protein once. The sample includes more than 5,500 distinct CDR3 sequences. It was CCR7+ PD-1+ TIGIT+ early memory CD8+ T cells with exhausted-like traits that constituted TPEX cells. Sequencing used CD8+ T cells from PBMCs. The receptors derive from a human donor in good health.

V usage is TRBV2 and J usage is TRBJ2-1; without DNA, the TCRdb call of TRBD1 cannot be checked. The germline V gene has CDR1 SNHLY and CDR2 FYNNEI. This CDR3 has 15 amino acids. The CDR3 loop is CASSETGGPYNEQFF.

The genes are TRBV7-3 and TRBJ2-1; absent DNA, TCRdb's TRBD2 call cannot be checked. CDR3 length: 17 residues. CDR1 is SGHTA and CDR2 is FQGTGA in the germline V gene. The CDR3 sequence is CASSSLGGSPIYNEQFF.

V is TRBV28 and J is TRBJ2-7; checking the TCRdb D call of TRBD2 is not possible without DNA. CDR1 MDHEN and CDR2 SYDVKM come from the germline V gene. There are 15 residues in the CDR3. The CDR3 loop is CASSFGRAPLYEQYF.

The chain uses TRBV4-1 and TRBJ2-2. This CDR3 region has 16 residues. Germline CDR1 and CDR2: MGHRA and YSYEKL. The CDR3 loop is CASSQADGTNTGELFF.

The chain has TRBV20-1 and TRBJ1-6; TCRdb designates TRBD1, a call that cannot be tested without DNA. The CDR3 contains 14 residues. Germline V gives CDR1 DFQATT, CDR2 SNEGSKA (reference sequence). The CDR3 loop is CSARVGPRASPLHF.

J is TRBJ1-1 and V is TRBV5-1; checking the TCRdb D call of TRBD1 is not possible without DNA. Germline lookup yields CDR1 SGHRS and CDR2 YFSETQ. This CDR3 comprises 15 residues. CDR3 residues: CASSPTGLDGTEAFF. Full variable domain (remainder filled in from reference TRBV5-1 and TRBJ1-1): KAGVTQTPRYLIKTRGQQVTLSCSPISGHRSVSWYQQTPGQGLQFLFEYFSETQRNKGNFPGRFSGRQFSNSRSEMNVSTLELGDSALYLCASSPTGLDGTEAFFGQGTRLTVV.

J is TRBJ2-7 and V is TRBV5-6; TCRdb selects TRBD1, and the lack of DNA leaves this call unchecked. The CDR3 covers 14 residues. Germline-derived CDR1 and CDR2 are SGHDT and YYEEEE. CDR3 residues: CASSRDYESGEQYF.

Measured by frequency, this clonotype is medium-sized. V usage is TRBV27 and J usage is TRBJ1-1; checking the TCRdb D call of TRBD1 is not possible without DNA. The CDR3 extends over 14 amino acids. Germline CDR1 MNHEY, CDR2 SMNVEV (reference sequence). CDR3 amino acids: CASIPDNRWGEAFF.

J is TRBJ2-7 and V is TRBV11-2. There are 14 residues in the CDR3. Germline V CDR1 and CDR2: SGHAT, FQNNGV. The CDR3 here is CASTVNRDFYEQYF.

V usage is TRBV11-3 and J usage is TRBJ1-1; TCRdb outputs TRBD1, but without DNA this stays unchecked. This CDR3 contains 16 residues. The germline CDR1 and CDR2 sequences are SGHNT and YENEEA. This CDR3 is CASSERTGGGNTEAFF. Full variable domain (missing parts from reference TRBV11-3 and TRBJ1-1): EAGVVQSPRYKIIEKKQPVAFWCNPISGHNTLYWYLQNLGQGPELLIRYENEEAVDDSQLPKDRFSAERLKGVDSTLKIQPAELGDSAVYLCASSERTGGGNTEAFFGQGTRLTVV.

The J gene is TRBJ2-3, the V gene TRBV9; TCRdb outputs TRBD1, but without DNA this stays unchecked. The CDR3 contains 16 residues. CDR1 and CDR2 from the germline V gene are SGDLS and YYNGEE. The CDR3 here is CASSVATGTGVDTQYF.

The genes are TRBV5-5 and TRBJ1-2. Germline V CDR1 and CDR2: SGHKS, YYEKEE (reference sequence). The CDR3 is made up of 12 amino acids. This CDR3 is CASSPNNYGYTF.

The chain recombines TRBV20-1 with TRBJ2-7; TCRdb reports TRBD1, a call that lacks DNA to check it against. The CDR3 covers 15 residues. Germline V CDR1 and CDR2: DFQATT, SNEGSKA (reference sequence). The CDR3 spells CSAREQAQTSGEQYF.

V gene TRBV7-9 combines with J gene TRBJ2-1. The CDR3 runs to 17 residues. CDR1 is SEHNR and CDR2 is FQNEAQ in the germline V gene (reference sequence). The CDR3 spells CASSLAERISFYNEQFF.

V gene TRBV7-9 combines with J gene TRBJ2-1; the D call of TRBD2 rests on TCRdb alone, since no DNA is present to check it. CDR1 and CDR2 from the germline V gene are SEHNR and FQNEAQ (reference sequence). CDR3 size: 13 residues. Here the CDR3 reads CASSPPQPSEQFF.

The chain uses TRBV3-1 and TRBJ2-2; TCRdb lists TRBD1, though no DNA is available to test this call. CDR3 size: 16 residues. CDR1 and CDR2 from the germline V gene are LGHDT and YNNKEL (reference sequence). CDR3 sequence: CASSQEQVANTGELFF.

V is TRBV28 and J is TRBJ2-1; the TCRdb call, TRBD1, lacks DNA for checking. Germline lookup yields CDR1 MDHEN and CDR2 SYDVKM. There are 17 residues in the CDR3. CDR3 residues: CASSSPFVPGPYNEQFF.

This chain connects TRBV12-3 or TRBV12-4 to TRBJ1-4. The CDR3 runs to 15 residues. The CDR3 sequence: CASSPQAATNEKLFF.

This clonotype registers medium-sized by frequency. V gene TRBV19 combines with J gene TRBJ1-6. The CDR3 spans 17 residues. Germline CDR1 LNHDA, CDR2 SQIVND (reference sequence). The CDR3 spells CASTVTSDPSYNSPLHF.

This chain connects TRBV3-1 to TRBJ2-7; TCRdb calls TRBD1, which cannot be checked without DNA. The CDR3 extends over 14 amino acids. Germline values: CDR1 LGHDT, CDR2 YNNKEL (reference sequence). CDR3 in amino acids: CASSQGTGVDEQYF.

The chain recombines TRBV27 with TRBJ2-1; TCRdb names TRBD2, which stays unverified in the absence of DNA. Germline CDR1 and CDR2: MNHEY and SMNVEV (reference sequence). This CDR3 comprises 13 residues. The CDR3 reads CASSSGWGNEQFF.

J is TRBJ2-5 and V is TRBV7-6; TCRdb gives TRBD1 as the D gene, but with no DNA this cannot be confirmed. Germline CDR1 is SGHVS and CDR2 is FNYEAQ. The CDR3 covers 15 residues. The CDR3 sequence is CASSRGDREEETQYF.

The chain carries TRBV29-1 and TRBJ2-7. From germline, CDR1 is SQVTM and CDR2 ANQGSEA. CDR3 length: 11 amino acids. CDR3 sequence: CSGVDSYEQYF.

The CDR3 loop reads CSAREGMGETQYF. V usage is TRBV20-1 and J usage is TRBJ2-5. Looked up from germline, CDR1 is DFQATT and CDR2 is SNEGSKA (reference sequence). CDR3 length: 13 amino acids.

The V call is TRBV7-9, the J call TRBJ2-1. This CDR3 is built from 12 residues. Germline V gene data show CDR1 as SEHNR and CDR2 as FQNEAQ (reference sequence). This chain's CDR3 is CASSPDSNEQFF. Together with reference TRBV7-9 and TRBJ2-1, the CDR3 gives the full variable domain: DTGVSQNPRHKITKRGQNVTFRCDPISEHNRLYWYRQTLGQGPEFLTYFQNEAQLEKSRLLSDRFSAERPKGSFSTLEIQRTEQGDSAMYLCASSPDSNEQFFGPGTRLTVL.

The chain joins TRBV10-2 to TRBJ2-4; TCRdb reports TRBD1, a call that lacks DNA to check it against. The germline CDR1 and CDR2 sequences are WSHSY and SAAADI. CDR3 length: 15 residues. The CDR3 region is CASSEGGIDKNIQYF.

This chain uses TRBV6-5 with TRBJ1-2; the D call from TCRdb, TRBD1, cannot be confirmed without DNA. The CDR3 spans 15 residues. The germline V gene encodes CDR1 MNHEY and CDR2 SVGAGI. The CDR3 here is CASSYLQVANYGYTF.